Listed here are 4 T cell receptor beta chains from one sample, sequenced in a study of cytomegalovirus exposure and HLA in healthy donors. Vbeta (60) and Jbeta (13) primers were used in the PCR. Assay used: immunoSEQ multiplex PCR; TCRdb lists only in-frame clones, some missing. The data show around 78,000 clones, less than 85% seen once. Sequencing used PBMCs. These receptors all stem from a male donor in good health and CMV-seronegative.

The chain employs TRBV29-1 and TRBJ2-7; D may be TRBD2 (5 bases). The V end lost 8 bases, the J end lost 3 bases, and 11 bases lay between the germline ends. The CDR3 consists of 11 residues. Germline assignment: CDR1 SQVTM and CDR2 ANQGSEA. Written as DNA, the CDR3 is TGCAGCCCCGGTGGAGGCTACGAGCAGTACTTC. It codes for CSPGGGYEQYF.

This sequence joins TRBV7-8 and TRBJ2-3; TRBD1 might be the D (6 bases). This CDR3 has 17 amino acids. Germline lookup yields CDR1 SGHVS and CDR2 FQNEAQ. The V end lost 5 bases, the J end lost 3 bases, and 21 bases lay between the germline ends. The CDR3 DNA reads as TGTGCCAGCAGCCCGAAGGGGACAAACCCGGTGACAGATACGCAGTATTTT. This codes for CASSPKGTNPVTDTQYF.

DNA for the CDR3: TGCGCCAGCAGCCTCGGGACACAAGAGACCCAGTACTTC. Translation gives CASSLGTQETQYF. The rearrangement uses TRBV5-1 and TRBJ2-5, with D perhaps TRBD1 (6 bases). The V end lost 4 bases, the J end lost 2 bases, and 9 bases lay between the germline ends. Germline values: CDR1 SGHRS, CDR2 YFSETQ. This CDR3 region has 13 residues. Variable domain in full (rest from reference TRBV5-1 and TRBJ2-5): KAGVTQTPRYLIKTRGQQVTLSCSPISGHRSVSWYQQTPGQGLQFLFEYFSETQRNKGNFPGRFSGRQFSNSRSEMNVSTLELGDSALYLCASSLGTQETQYFGPGTRLLVL.

J is TRBJ2-5 and V is TRBV28; no clear D. Germline V CDR1 and CDR2: MDHEN, SYDVKM. Trimming took off 3 bases at V and 5 bases at J, with 13 bases between the two ends. The length of the CDR3 is 14 residues. CDR3 region: CASSLEEVGETQYF. CDR3 DNA sequence: TGTGCCAGCAGTTTGGAAGAGGTTGGCGAGACCCAGTACTTC.